Listed below are T cell receptor beta chains from one sample, sequenced in a study of blood T cell repertoires in COVID-19. Only in-frame clones appear in the TCRdb table, and some are missing; sequencing was by immunoSEQ multiplex PCR. The sample holds around 190,000 clones, approximately 75% seen once. Sequenced input: PBMCs or T cells enriched from blood (not recorded which). The receptors derive from a man aged 40-49 years who had recovered from COVID-19. Each CDR3 is given with its conserved first and last residue. D genes are given only for firm matches. A clone size is listed for some rows: how often the clone was seen (once, few, many), or a class if it is expanded.

J: TRBJ1-5; V: TRBV19; size: .; D: .; DNA: TGTGCAACAGGGTTTCCTCAGCCCCAGCATTTT; CDR3: CATGFPQPQHF
J: TRBJ1-2; V: TRBV5-4; size: many; D: TRBD1; DNA: TGTGCCAGCAGCTTGTTGCAGAACAGGGGATATGGCTACACCTTC; CDR3: CASSLLQNRGYGYTF
J: TRBJ1-1; V: TRBV12-3/TRBV12-4; size: few; D: .; DNA: TGTGCCAGCAGGAGGGTGGGCACTGAAGCTTTCTTT; CDR3: CASRRVGTEAFF
J: TRBJ2-4; V: TRBV11-2; size: few; D: .; DNA: TGTGCCAGCAGCTTAGAGCCCAGAAACATTCAGTACTTC; CDR3: CASSLEPRNIQYF
J: TRBJ2-1; V: TRBV24-1; size: .; D: TRBD2; DNA: TGTGCCACCAGTGGTGGGGGAGGGGAGCAGTTCTTC; CDR3: CATSGGGGEQFF
J: TRBJ2-5; V: TRBV18; size: .; D: TRBD1; DNA: TGTGCCAGCTCATTCGGGACAGGGGAAGGGACCCAGTACTTC; CDR3: CASSFGTGEGTQYF
J: TRBJ2-3; V: TRBV7-8; size: .; D: TRBD2; DNA: TGTGCCAGCAGCAAACGGACTAGCGGGAGAGATACGCAGTATTTT; CDR3: CASSKRTSGRDTQYF
J: TRBJ1-5; V: TRBV1; size: .; D: .; DNA: TGCACCAGCAGCCAACCATCGATCCGGGACAGGGGGACCCCTCGGCCCCAGCATTTT; CDR3: CTSSQPSIRDRGTPRPQHF
J: TRBJ2-3; V: TRBV6-2/TRBV6-3; size: .; D: TRBD2; DNA: TGTGCCAGCAGTTTAGCGGGGGCCCGCACAGATACGCAGTATTTT; CDR3: CASSLAGARTDTQYF
J: TRBJ1-2; V: TRBV29-1; size: .; D: TRBD1; DNA: TGCAGCGCTGGGACAGGGGGCAGCTATGGCTACACCTTC; CDR3: CSAGTGGSYGYTF
J: TRBJ2-7; V: TRBV6-1; size: .; D: TRBD1; DNA: TGTGCCAGCAGCACTCCCGGGACAGCCCCTTCTGCGCAGTACTTC; CDR3: CASSTPGTAPSAQYF
J: TRBJ1-1; V: TRBV11-3; size: .; D: TRBD1; DNA: TGTGCCAGCAGCTTAGAAATGAATGACAGGGCGCCCGTGAACACTGAAGCTTTCTTT; CDR3: CASSLEMNDRAPVNTEAFF
J: TRBJ2-7; V: TRBV7-9; size: .; D: TRBD1; DNA: TGTGCCAGCAGCTTACCGGGACAGGGCCACGAGCAGTACTTC; CDR3: CASSLPGQGHEQYF
J: TRBJ1-3; V: TRBV4-1; size: .; D: .; DNA: TGCGCCAGCAATTCGGAGATAGGAAACACCATATATTTT; CDR3: CASNSEIGNTIYF
J: TRBJ2-7; V: TRBV6-2/TRBV6-3; size: .; D: .; DNA: TGTGCCAGCAGTTCGTACAGGGTTGTAGGCTACGAGCAGTACTTC; CDR3: CASSSYRVVGYEQYF
J: TRBJ1-5; V: TRBV19; size: once; D: TRBD1; DNA: TGTGCCAGTGAAGCTCGAGGGACAGGGGTGGGCAATCAGCCCCAGCATTTT; CDR3: CASEARGTGVGNQPQHF
J: TRBJ2-3; V: TRBV29-1; size: .; D: .; DNA: TGCAGCGTTGAAAAGCGGACTCCAACGAAGAGGGCTAGCACAGATACGCAGTATTTT; CDR3: CSVEKRTPTKRASTDTQYF
J: TRBJ2-5; V: TRBV19; size: .; D: TRBD1; DNA: TGTGCCAGTAGTATAGACACAGGGGGTTTGGAGACCCAGTACTTC; CDR3: CASSIDTGGLETQYF
J: TRBJ2-1; V: TRBV7-3; size: .; D: .; DNA: TGTGCCAGCAGCCCAGGGGACTACCCTCCCTACAATGAGCAGTTCTTC; CDR3: CASSPGDYPPYNEQFF
J: TRBJ2-5; V: TRBV5-6; size: .; D: .; DNA: TGTGCCAGCAGCATACAAGAGACCCAGTACTTC; CDR3: CASSIQETQYF
J: TRBJ2-1; V: TRBV19; size: .; D: .; DNA: TGTGCCAGTAGTACGTCGGGGGGCACCTACAATGAGCAGTTCTTC; CDR3: CASSTSGGTYNEQFF
J: TRBJ1-5; V: TRBV24-1; size: .; D: .; DNA: TGTGCCACCAGTGGCGGGAGCAATCAGCCCCAGCATTTT; CDR3: CATSGGSNQPQHF
J: TRBJ1-6; V: TRBV2; size: .; D: .; DNA: TGTGCCAGCAGTGAACAGGGATTGAAGAATAATTCACCCCTCCACTTT; CDR3: CASSEQGLKNNSPLHF
J: TRBJ1-2; V: TRBV12-3/TRBV12-4; size: few; D: TRBD1; DNA: TGTGCCAGCAGTTATACAGGGGACGGTGGCTACACCTTC; CDR3: CASSYTGDGGYTF
J: TRBJ2-2; V: TRBV7-3; size: .; D: TRBD1; DNA: TGTGCCAGCAGCTTACATACAGGGGGGAACACCGGGGAGCTGTTTTTT; CDR3: CASSLHTGGNTGELFF
J: TRBJ1-1; V: TRBV3-1/TRBV3-2; size: .; D: TRBD1; DNA: TGTGCCAGCAGCCCGACCCCGCGGACAGGGACAAACGGATGGAACACTGAAGCTTTCTTT; CDR3: CASSPTPRTGTNGWNTEAFF
J: TRBJ2-6; V: TRBV19; size: .; D: .; DNA: TGTGCCAGTAGTATCATCGGGGCCAACGTCCTGACTTTC; CDR3: CASSIIGANVLTF
J: TRBJ2-1; V: TRBV7-7; size: .; D: .; DNA: TGTGCCAGCAGCGCCCACCGGGACTTCTCATACAATGAGCAGTTCTTC; CDR3: CASSAHRDFSYNEQFF
J: TRBJ1-2; V: TRBV3-1/TRBV3-2; size: .; D: TRBD1; DNA: TGTGCCAGCAGCCAATTTAAGGGGCGACAGGGGGCTTACTATGGCTACACCTTC; CDR3: CASSQFKGRQGAYYGYTF
J: TRBJ2-7; V: TRBV3-1/TRBV3-2; size: once; D: TRBD2; DNA: TGTGCCAGCAGCCTTCTTCCGGGGGGGCCTTCCTCCTACGAGCAGTACTTC; CDR3: CASSLLPGGPSSYEQYF
J: TRBJ1-3; V: TRBV2; size: .; D: TRBD1; DNA: TGTGCCAGCAGAACAGGGGGCTCTGGAAACACCATATATTTT; CDR3: CASRTGGSGNTIYF
J: TRBJ1-1; V: TRBV24-1; size: .; D: .; DNA: TGTGCCACCAGTGATTTTGATCTTGGTAATCGGGTCCCGAACACTGAAGCTTTCTTT; CDR3: CATSDFDLGNRVPNTEAFF
J: TRBJ2-1; V: TRBV12-5; size: few; D: .; DNA: TGTGCTAGTGGTTTGGTTATTCAAACAGGTCCAAACAATGAGCAGTTCTTC; CDR3: CASGLVIQTGPNNEQFF
J: TRBJ2-4; V: TRBV14; size: .; D: TRBD1; DNA: TGTGCCAGCAGCCAAGCCCGGACAGGGAGGTCCAAAAACATTCAGTACTTC; CDR3: CASSQARTGRSKNIQYF
J: TRBJ1-1; V: TRBV18; size: .; D: .; DNA: TGTGCCAGCTCAGTGCAGAGAGGGATCACTGAAGCTTTCTTT; CDR3: CASSVQRGITEAFF
J: TRBJ2-4; V: TRBV5-4; size: .; D: .; DNA: TGTGCCAGCAGCGTAGCCCTGGAGGGGGCGATAGCCAAAAACATTCAGTACTTC; CDR3: CASSVALEGAIAKNIQYF
J: TRBJ2-3; V: TRBV5-1; size: .; D: TRBD2; DNA: TGCGCCAGCAGCCGAGGACTAGCGGGGACGATAAACACAGATACGCAGTATTTT; CDR3: CASSRGLAGTINTDTQYF
J: TRBJ2-7; V: TRBV28; size: .; D: .; DNA: TGTGCCTCCACTACCCCGATACTATACGAGCAGTACTTC; CDR3: CASTTPILYEQYF
J: TRBJ2-5; V: TRBV5-1; size: once; D: TRBD1; DNA: TGCGCCAGCAGCTTGGGTTGGACAGGGGAGGGAGAGACCCAGTACTTC; CDR3: CASSLGWTGEGETQYF
J: TRBJ2-3; V: TRBV6-4; size: .; D: TRBD2; DNA: TGTGCCAGCAGTGTTAGCGGGAGGAACACAGATACGCAGTATTTT; CDR3: CASSVSGRNTDTQYF
J: TRBJ2-7; V: TRBV9; size: .; D: TRBD2; DNA: TGTGCCAGCAGCGTAGACAGCGGGGGGCAGAGGCAGTACTTC; CDR3: CASSVDSGGQRQYF
J: TRBJ1-2; V: TRBV10-3; size: .; D: .; DNA: TGTGCCATCAGTGGAACAGACTATGGCTACACCTTC; CDR3: CAISGTDYGYTF
J: TRBJ2-7; V: TRBV4-2; size: .; D: .; DNA: TGTGCCAGCAGCCAAGCCTCCCCCTACGAGCAGTACTTC; CDR3: CASSQASPYEQYF
J: TRBJ2-3; V: TRBV10-3; size: .; D: TRBD1; DNA: TGTGCCATCAGTGGGACAGGGGATCAGAAAGATACGCAGTATTTT; CDR3: CAISGTGDQKDTQYF
J: TRBJ1-5; V: TRBV24-1; size: .; D: TRBD1; DNA: TGTGCCACCAGTGAGACAGGGAGTAGGGGCAATCAGCCCCAGCATTTT; CDR3: CATSETGSRGNQPQHF
J: TRBJ2-7; V: TRBV14; size: once; D: TRBD1; DNA: TGTGCCAGCAGCCAAGATCTTTCCGTTCCGGGGGGACAGGGCAATTCCCGGGGCTACGAGCAGTACTTC; CDR3: CASSQDLSVPGGQGNSRGYEQYF